This entry lists 4 T cell receptor beta chains sequenced from one sample in a study of blood T cells in healthy people across ages. Through a sample-barcoded 5' primer and a J-beta primer mix, a second PCR was run for roughly 6 to 12 cycles. From the 5' RACE reads, TCRdb called clonotypes with MiXCR, one entry per CDR3 protein. Among around 320,000 distinct CDR3 sequences, about 25% were seen once, and the ten largest hold 29%. The specimen was blood. Receptors originate from a woman aged 70 to 79 in good health.

This clonotype has more than one count but fewer than ten. The V call is TRBV12-5, the J call TRBJ1-1, with D possibly matching TRBD1 (6 bases). With 3 bases removed from V and 5 bases from J, the gap between germline ends came to 10 bases. The CDR3 is 13 amino acids. The germline gives CDR1 LGHNT, CDR2 FRNRAP. Here the CDR3 DNA reads TGTGCTAGTGGTTTACAGGGTGGGACTGAAGCTTTCTTT. Translated, it gives CASGLQGGTEAFF.

This clonotype was seen more than once but under ten times. One junction end does not reproduce the germline sequence, and a read error may be involved. This chain connects TRBV10-2 to TRBJ2-5; TRBD1 might be the D (6 bases). The CDR3 runs to 11 residues. Germline CDR1 and CDR2: WSHSY and SAAADI. Written as DNA, the CDR3 is TGCGCCAGCAGTGGGACAGTTGGTTGGTCCTTC. It translates to CASSGTVGWSF.

This clonotype has ten or more counts. The chain joins TRBV7-9 to TRBJ2-1; no clear D. Trimming left V 3 bases short and J 10 bases short, with 7 bases between. Germline V gives CDR1 SEHNR, CDR2 FQNEAQ (reference sequence). The CDR3 is made up of 11 amino acids. The CDR3 loop reads CASSFTHEQFF. CDR3 nucleotides: TGTGCCAGCAGCTTCACCCACGAGCAGTTCTTC.

This clonotype occurred a few times. V gene TRBV7-6 combines with J gene TRBJ2-2; no definite D call. V lost 5 bases and J 3 bases, leaving 10 bases between the germline ends. The germline gives CDR1 SGHVS, CDR2 FNYEAQ. CDR3 length equals 14 residues. The CDR3 sequence is CASSRTSDTGELFF. CDR3 in DNA: TGTGCCAGCAGCCGGACCTCGGACACCGGGGAGCTGTTTTTT.